These 4 T cell receptor beta chains share one sample of origin, sequenced in a study of blood T cell repertoires in COVID-19. Only in-frame clones appear in the TCRdb table, and some are missing; sequencing was by immunoSEQ multiplex PCR. The table records 45,000 to 65,000 clones, 89% of them present only once. The specimen was peripheral blood. The receptor set was obtained from a man between 60 and 75 years old with active COVID-19.

The chain employs TRBV5-1 and TRBJ1-2; D is perhaps TRBD1 (6 bases). V was clipped by 0 bases and J by 0 bases, with 12 bases between them. This CDR3 contains 16 residues. Germline V gene sequence: CDR1 SGHRS, CDR2 YFSETQ. The CDR3 spells CASSLDDRPANYGYTF. CDR3 in DNA: TGCGCCAGCAGCTTGGACGACAGGCCAGCTAACTATGGCTACACCTTC.

The gene calls are TRBV7-2 and TRBJ1-5, with TRBD1 matching 7 bases. The CDR3 spans 17 residues. J gave up 0 bases and V 8 bases, and 13 bases lay outside the gene matches. In germline, CDR1 is SGHTA, CDR2 FQGNSA. This CDR3 is CASAATGASYSNQPQHF. CDR3 coding DNA: TGTGCCAGCGCTGCCACAGGGGCTTCCTATAGCAATCAGCCCCAGCATTTT.

A single count supports this clone. The DNA for the CDR3 is TGTGCCAGCTCACCATGGCAGGGCAACACTGAAGCTTTCTTT. Translated, it gives CASSPWQGNTEAFF. The V and J genes are TRBV18 and TRBJ1-1, with D tentatively TRBD1 (5 bases). The CDR3 has 14 residues. Germline values: CDR1 KGHSH, CDR2 LQKENI. V lost 2 bases and J lost 2, with 9 bases in between.

DNA for the CDR3: TGTGCCAGCAGGGCAGGAGAGACCCAGTACTTC. As protein: CASRAGETQYF. The chain recombines TRBV7-2 with TRBJ2-5; no clear D. This CDR3 region has 11 residues. Germline CDR1 reads SGHTA; CDR2 reads FQGNSA. V was pared by 6 bases and J by 4 bases, with 6 bases between.